This paragraph reports one T cell receptor beta chain. The PCR used 60 Vbeta and 13 Jbeta primers. The repertoire was sequenced with immunoSEQ multiplex PCR; TCRdb's copy has only in-frame clones and lacks some. This sample carries about 100,000 clones, around 80% of them seen once, and the ten largest clones take about 0.71%. Trimming took off 4 bases at V and 12 bases at J, with 10 bases between the two ends. CDR3 length equals 11 residues. CDR1 MNHEY and CDR2 SVGAGI come from the germline V gene. The data stem from a study of cytomegalovirus exposure and HLA in healthy donors. The receptor was isolated from a woman aged 55-70 years in good health and CMV-seronegative. This chain uses TRBV6-5 with TRBJ2-1, with D tentatively TRBD1 (6 bases). Sequencing input: PBMCs. Here the CDR3 reads CASSFQGTQFF. The CDR3 DNA is TGTGCCAGCAGTTTTCAGGGGACGCAGTTCTTC.